These 19 T cell receptor beta chains share one sample of origin, sequenced in a study of T-cell reconstitution after alpha-beta-depleted transplantation in children. TCRbeta library preparation incorporated unique molecular identifiers. TCRdb fed the PCR reads into MiXCR, producing one record per CDR3 protein. This table holds 150,000 to 200,000 distinct CDR3 sequences, roughly 14% found once. The sample consisted of PBMCs from the stem cell graft donor, taken from the stem cell graft. Source of these receptors: a human donor who donated a stem cell graft to a child with acute lymphoblastic leukemia.

In its sample, this clonotype was seen many times. The chain recombines TRBV28 with TRBJ2-7; either TRBD1 or TRBD2 may supply D (6 bases each). CDR1 is MDHEN, CDR2 SYDVKM, per germline. The CDR3 contains 12 residues. V was clipped by 11 bases and J by 5 bases, with 16 bases between them. The DNA of the CDR3 is TGTGCCTCCCGCGAGGGGGGTCACGAGCAGTACTTC. Encoded protein: CASREGGHEQYF.

This clonotype was detected only a few times. The CDR3 bases are TGTGCCAGCAGCTTTTTCGGCGACGGCACCGGGGAGCTGTTTTTT. Protein product: CASSFFGDGTGELFF. The chain carries TRBV7-9 and TRBJ2-2; D unclear. The CDR3 totals 15 residues. Germline V gene lookup returns CDR1 SEHNR and CDR2 FQNEAQ (reference sequence). V lost 3 bases, J lost 4 bases, and 12 bases lay in between.

The chain links TRBV12-3 or TRBV12-4 to TRBJ1-4; tentative D call: TRBD1 (5 bases). V was cut by 4 bases and J by 4 bases, with 13 bases left in between. The CDR3 sequence is 15 residues long. In DNA, the CDR3 is TGTGCCAGCAGTTCTCCTGGGACCGATAATGAAAAACTGTTTTTT. Translated, it gives CASSSPGTDNEKLFF.

This clonotype appeared many times. J is TRBJ1-2 and V is TRBV5-1; D perhaps matches TRBD1 (6 bases). This CDR3 region has 14 residues. The germline gives CDR1 SGHRS, CDR2 YFSETQ. V was cut by 0 bases and J by 5 bases, with 11 bases left in between. Here the CDR3 reads CASSLEGVLYGYTF. DNA for the CDR3: TGCGCCAGCAGCTTGGAGGGGGTCTTGTATGGCTACACCTTC.

This clonotype was detected ten times or more. The chain links TRBV11-2 to TRBJ2-3, with a tentative D call TRBD1 (5 bases). CDR3 length equals 14 residues. The ends were cut back, 4 bases at V and 7 bases at J, with 15 bases in the middle. Germline CDR1 and CDR2: SGHAT and FQNNGV. This CDR3 reads CASSSSRGVYTQYF. The DNA of the CDR3 is TGTGCCAGCAGCTCGTCTAGGGGCGTTTATACGCAGTATTTT.

This clonotype turned up a few times. The junction does not match germline at one end; this may be a read error. The CDR3 coding sequence is TGTACCAGCAGTTTAGCCTTCGGGACTAGCCCGTCGGGCAATGAGCAGTTCTTC. Residues: CTSSLAFGTSPSGNEQFF. This chain links TRBV12-3 or TRBV12-4 with TRBJ2-1, with 9 nucleotides matching TRBD2. The CDR3 covers 18 residues.

The table lists this clonotype with many counts. This chain connects TRBV29-1 to TRBJ2-7; 11 bases are shared with TRBD2. Unmatched junction bases numbered 14, after V lost 4 bases and J lost 6 bases. The CDR3 loop spans 16 amino acids. Germline CDR1 SQVTM, CDR2 ANQGSEA. The chain's CDR3 is CSVGALSGRAPGEQYF. DNA for the CDR3: TGCAGCGTTGGGGCTCTTAGCGGGAGGGCCCCGGGCGAGCAGTACTTC.

This chain connects TRBV20-1 to TRBJ2-7; TRBD1 agrees at 9 bases. Unmatched junction bases numbered 9, after V lost 2 bases and J lost 7 bases. The V gene's germline CDR1 is DFQATT and CDR2 SNEGSKA (reference sequence). The CDR3 has 14 residues. Here the CDR3 DNA reads TGCAGTGCTAGATTAGGGGCAGACAGGGGGGAGCAGTACTTC. This gives the protein CSARLGADRGEQYF.

V usage is TRBV7-8 and J usage is TRBJ1-2; 8 bases are shared with TRBD1. Germline V CDR1 and CDR2: SGHVS, FQNEAQ. Losses at the gene ends were 4 bases for V and 7 bases for J; bases not matched to a gene: 17. The CDR3 length is 17 residues. Here the CDR3 reads CASSYAGTGRGKRGYTF. The CDR3 coding sequence is TGTGCCAGCAGCTACGCGGGGACAGGCAGGGGCAAACGTGGCTACACCTTC.

This clonotype has a count of ten or more. The chain employs TRBV12-3 or TRBV12-4 and TRBJ1-4; TRBD1 matches at 10 bases. The CDR3 is made up of 16 amino acids. The ends lost 6 bases at V and 3 bases at J; junction bases unmatched: 7. The CDR3 is CASSSTGTGANEKLFF. Here the CDR3 DNA reads TGTGCCAGCAGCTCCACTGGGACAGGGGCTAATGAAAAACTGTTTTTT.

This clonotype was seen ten or more times. The rearrangement links TRBV7-2 to TRBJ2-3; D gene uncertain. Trimming took off 5 bases at V and 0 bases at J, with 9 bases between the two ends. The CDR3 loop spans 14 amino acids. The germline V gene has CDR1 SGHTA and CDR2 FQGNSA. The CDR3 bases are TGTGCCAGCAGCGCCGGCATAAGCACAGATACGCAGTATTTT. Its translation is CASSAGISTDTQYF.

This clonotype occurred a few times. This chain connects TRBV28 to TRBJ2-5; D ambiguous. V lost 6 bases, J lost 3 bases, and 17 bases lay in between. The CDR3 covers 15 residues. Germline CDR1 reads MDHEN; CDR2 reads SYDVKM. Here the CDR3 DNA reads TGTGCCAGCAGCTCTTACGGAGACGGAAAAGAGACCCAGTACTTC. Amino acid sequence: CASSSYGDGKETQYF.

This clonotype was recorded at least ten times. The chain links TRBV20-1 to TRBJ2-4; TRBD2 agrees at 8 bases. The CDR3 totals 14 residues. The J segment lost 5 bases and the V segment lost 2 bases, leaving 5 bases of the junction unmatched. Per the germline V gene, CDR1 is DFQATT and CDR2 is SNEGSKA (reference sequence). Written as DNA, the CDR3 is TGCAGTGCTAGACACTGGACTAGCCAAAACATTCAGTACTTC. Protein product: CSARHWTSQNIQYF.

This clonotype came up a few times. V and J are TRBV24-1 and TRBJ2-5, with D possibly TRBD2 on 5 matching bases. With 3 bases removed from V and 1 base from J, the gap between germline ends came to 11 bases. The CDR3 loop spans 15 amino acids. The germline V gene has CDR1 KGHDR and CDR2 SFDVKD. This CDR3 is CATSDPGRGQETQYF. The CDR3 nucleotides read TGTGCCACCAGTGATCCTGGACGGGGCCAAGAGACCCAGTACTTC.

The rearrangement joins TRBV5-1 to TRBJ2-1; 10 bases are shared with TRBD1. Germline V gives CDR1 SGHRS, CDR2 YFSETQ. There are 15 residues in the CDR3. V shed 4 bases and J 7 bases; nucleotides not matched to a gene: 8. The CDR3 sequence is CASSNRDRGRNEQFF. CDR3 DNA sequence: TGCGCCAGCAGCAACCGGGACAGGGGTAGGAATGAGCAGTTCTTC.

This clonotype was seen at least ten times. The chain recombines TRBV7-6 with TRBJ2-7; D is ambiguous. Germline CDR1 and CDR2: SGHVS and FNYEAQ. Trimming pared 2 bases from V and 7 bases from J, leaving 6 bases between. The length of the CDR3 is 11 residues. The CDR3 protein is CASSLNGEQYF. CDR3 nucleotide sequence: TGTGCCAGCAGCTTAAATGGGGAGCAGTACTTC.

The chain uses TRBV5-1 and TRBJ2-5, with D possibly being TRBD1 (6 bases). The CDR3 covers 14 residues. The germline gives CDR1 SGHRS, CDR2 YFSETQ. Trimming took 0 bases from V and 7 from J, leaving 13 bases between them. CDR3 in amino acids: CASSLEQGTGTQYF. The CDR3 DNA follows: TGCGCCAGCAGCTTGGAACAGGGAACTGGGACCCAGTACTTC.

This clonotype has at least ten counts. The chain links TRBV5-1 to TRBJ1-6, with 7 bases matching TRBD1. The CDR3 spans 15 residues. J lost 6 bases, V lost 5 bases, and 8 bases had no gene match. Germline V CDR1 and CDR2: SGHRS, YFSETQ. The CDR3 region is CASSRPGQPNSPLHF. The CDR3 DNA reads TGCGCCAGCAGTCGTCCGGGACAGCCTAATTCACCCCTCCACTTT. Combining the CDR3 with reference TRBV5-1 and TRBJ1-6 gives the whole variable domain KAGVTQTPRYLIKTRGQQVTLSCSPISGHRSVSWYQQTPGQGLQFLFEYFSETQRNKGNFPGRFSGRQFSNSRSEMNVSTLELGDSALYLCASSRPGQPNSPLHFGNGTRLTVT.

The rearrangement uses TRBV29-1 and TRBJ1-1; D is ambiguous. The CDR3 has 12 amino acids. The V and J ends lost 4 bases and 1 base respectively, with 7 bases between them. Germline V gives CDR1 SQVTM, CDR2 ANQGSEA. The chain's CDR3 is CSVVGQNTEAFF. The CDR3 nucleotides read TGCAGCGTTGTTGGCCAGAACACTGAAGCTTTCTTT.